This T cell receptor beta chain emerged from a study of T-cell reconstitution after alpha-beta-depleted transplantation in children. Preparing the TCRbeta library involved the use of unique molecular identifiers. MiXCR was run by TCRdb on the PCR reads, yielding one entry per CDR3 protein. The sample includes around 360,000 distinct CDR3 sequences, about 9.4% of them seen just once. Only a few counts were recorded for this clonotype. The CDR3 totals 17 residues. The V gene end was trimmed by 5 bases and the J gene end by 2 bases; junction bases not matched to a gene: 7. The chain uses TRBV12-3 or TRBV12-4 and TRBJ2-6; 9 bases match TRBD1. The specimen was PBMCs from the stem cell graft donor, collected from the stem cell graft. The source of this sequence is a human donor who donated a stem cell graft to a child with acute lymphoblastic leukemia. Here the CDR3 reads CASSHDTGGTGANVLTF. The CDR3 nucleotides are TGTGCCAGCAGTCACGATACAGGGGGCACTGGGGCCAACGTCCTGACTTTC.